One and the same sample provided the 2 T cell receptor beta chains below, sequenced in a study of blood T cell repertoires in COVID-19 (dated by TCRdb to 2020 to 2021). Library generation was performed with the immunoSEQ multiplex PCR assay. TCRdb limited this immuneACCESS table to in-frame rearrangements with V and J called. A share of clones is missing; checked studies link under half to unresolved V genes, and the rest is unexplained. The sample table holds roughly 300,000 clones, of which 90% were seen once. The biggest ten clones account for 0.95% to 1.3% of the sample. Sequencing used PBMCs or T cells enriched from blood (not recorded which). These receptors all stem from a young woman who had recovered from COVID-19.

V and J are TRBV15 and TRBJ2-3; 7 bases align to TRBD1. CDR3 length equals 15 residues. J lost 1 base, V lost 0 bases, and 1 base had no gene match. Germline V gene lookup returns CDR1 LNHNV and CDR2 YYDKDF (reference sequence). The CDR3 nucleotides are TGTGCCACCAGCAGAGAGGGGACAGGCACAGATACGCAGTATTTT. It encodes CATSREGTGTDTQYF.

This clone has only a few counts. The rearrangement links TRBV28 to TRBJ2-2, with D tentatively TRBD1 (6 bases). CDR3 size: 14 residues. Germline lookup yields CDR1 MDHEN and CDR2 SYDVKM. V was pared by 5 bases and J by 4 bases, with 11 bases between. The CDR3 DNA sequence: TGTGCCAGCAGTCCAGGGGCGGGCACCGGGGAGCTGTTTTTT. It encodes CASSPGAGTGELFF. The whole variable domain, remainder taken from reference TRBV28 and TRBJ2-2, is DVKVTQSSRYLVKRTGEKVFLECVQDMDHENMFWYRQDPGLGLRLIYFSYDVKMKEKGDIPEGYSVSREKKERFSLILESASTNQTSMYLCASSPGAGTGELFFGEGSRLTVL.